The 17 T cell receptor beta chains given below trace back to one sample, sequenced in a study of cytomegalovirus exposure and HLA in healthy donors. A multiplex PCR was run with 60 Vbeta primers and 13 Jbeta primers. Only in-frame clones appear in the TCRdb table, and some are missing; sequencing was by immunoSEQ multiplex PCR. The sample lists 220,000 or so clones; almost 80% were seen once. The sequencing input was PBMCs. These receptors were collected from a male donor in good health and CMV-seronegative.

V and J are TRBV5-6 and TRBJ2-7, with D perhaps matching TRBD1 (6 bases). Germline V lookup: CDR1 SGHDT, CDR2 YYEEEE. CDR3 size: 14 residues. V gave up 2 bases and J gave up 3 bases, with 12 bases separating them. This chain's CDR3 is CASSFRGLVYEQYF. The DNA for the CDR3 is TGTGCCAGCAGCTTCAGGGGTCTAGTCTACGAGCAGTACTTC.

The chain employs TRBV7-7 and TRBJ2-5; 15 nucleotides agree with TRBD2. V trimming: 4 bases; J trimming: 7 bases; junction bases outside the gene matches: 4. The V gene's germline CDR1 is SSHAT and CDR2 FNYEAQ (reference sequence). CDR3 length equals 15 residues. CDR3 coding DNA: TGTGCCAGCAGCTCGGGACTAGCGGGAGGAGGGACCCAGTACTTC. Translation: CASSSGLAGGGTQYF. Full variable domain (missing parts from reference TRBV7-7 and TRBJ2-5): GAGVSQSPRYKVTKRGQDVTLRCDPISSHATLYWYQQALGQGPEFLTYFNYEAQPDKSGLPSDRFSAERPEGSISTLTIQRTEQRDSAMYRCASSSGLAGGGTQYFGPGTRLLVL.

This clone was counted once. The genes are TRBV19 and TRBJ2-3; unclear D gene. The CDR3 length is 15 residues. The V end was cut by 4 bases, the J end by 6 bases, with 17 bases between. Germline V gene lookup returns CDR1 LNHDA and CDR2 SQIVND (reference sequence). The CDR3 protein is CASSTSKYSLDTQYF. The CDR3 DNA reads TGTGCCAGTAGTACCTCCAAGTACAGCCTGGATACGCAGTATTTT. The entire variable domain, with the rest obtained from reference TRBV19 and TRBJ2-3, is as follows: DGGITQSPKYLFRKEGQNVTLSCEQNLNHDAMYWYRQDPGQGLRLIYYSQIVNDFQKGDIAEGYSVSREKKESFPLTVTSAQKNPTAFYLCASSTSKYSLDTQYFGPGTRLTVL.

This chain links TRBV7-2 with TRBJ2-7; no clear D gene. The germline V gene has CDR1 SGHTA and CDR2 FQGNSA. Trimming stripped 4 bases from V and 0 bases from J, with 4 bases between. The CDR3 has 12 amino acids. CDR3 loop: CASSSYSYEQYF. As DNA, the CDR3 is TGTGCCAGCAGCTCCTACTCCTACGAGCAGTACTTC. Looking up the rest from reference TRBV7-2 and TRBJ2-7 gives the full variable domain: GAGVSQSPSNKVTEKGKDVELRCDPISGHTALYWYRQSLGQGLEFLIYFQGNSAPDKSGLPSDRFSAERTGGSVSTLTIQRTQQEDSAVYLCASSSYSYEQYFGPGTRLTVT.

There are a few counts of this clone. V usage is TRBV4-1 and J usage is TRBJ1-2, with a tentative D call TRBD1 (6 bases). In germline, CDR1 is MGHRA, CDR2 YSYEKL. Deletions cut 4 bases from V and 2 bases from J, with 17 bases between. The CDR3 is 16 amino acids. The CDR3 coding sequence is TGCGCCAGCAGCCTAACCCACAACAGGGTGAACTATGGCTACACCTTC. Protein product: CASSLTHNRVNYGYTF.

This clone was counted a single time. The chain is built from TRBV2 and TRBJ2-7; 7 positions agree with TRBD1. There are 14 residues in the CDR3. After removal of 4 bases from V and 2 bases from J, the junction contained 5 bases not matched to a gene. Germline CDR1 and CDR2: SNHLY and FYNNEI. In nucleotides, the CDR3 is TGTGCCAGCAGTGGACAGGGCGGAACCTACGAGCAGTACTTC. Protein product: CASSGQGGTYEQYF.

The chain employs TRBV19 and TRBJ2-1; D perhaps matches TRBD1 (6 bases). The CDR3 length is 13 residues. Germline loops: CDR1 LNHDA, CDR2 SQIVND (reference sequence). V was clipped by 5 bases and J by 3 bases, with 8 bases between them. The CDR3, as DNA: TGTGCCAGTAGTCGGACAGTCTACAATGAGCAGTTCTTC. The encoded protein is CASSRTVYNEQFF.

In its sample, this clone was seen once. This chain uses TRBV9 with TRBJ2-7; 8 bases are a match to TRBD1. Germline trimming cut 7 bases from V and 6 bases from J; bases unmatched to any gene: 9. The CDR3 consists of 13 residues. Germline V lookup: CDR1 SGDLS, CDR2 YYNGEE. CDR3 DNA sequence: TGTGCCAGCTCCTCGACAGGGGTCCCCGAGCAGTACTTC. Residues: CASSSTGVPEQYF.

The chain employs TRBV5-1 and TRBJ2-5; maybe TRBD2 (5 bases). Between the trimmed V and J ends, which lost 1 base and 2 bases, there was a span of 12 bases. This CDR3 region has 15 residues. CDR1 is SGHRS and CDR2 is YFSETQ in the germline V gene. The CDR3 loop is CASSLNGGPQETQYF. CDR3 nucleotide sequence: TGCGCCAGCAGCTTGAATGGCGGGCCGCAAGAGACCCAGTACTTC.

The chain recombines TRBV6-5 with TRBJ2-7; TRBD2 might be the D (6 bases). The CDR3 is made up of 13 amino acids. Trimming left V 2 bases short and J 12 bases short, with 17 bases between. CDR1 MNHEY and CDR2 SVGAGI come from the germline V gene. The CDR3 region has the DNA TGTGCCAGCAGTTACGACCCTGGCGGGGCGGTGTACTTC. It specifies CASSYDPGGAVYF.

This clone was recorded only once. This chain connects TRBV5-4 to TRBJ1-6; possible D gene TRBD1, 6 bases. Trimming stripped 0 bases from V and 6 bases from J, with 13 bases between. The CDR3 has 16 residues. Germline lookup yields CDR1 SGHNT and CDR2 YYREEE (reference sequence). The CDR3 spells CASSLATGRFNSPLHF. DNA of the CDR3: TGTGCCAGCAGCTTGGCCACAGGGCGCTTTAATTCACCCCTCCACTTT. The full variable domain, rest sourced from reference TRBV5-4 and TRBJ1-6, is ETGVTQSPTHLIKTRGQQVTLRCSSQSGHNTVSWYQQALGQGPQFIFQYYREEENGRGNFPPRFSGLQFPNYSSELNVNALELDDSALYLCASSLATGRFNSPLHFGNGTRLTVT.

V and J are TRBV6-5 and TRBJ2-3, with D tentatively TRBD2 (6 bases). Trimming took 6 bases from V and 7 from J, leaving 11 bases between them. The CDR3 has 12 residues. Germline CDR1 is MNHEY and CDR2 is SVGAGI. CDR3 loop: CASSSGLYTQYF. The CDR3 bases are TGTGCCAGCAGCTCGGGACTTTATACGCAGTATTTT.

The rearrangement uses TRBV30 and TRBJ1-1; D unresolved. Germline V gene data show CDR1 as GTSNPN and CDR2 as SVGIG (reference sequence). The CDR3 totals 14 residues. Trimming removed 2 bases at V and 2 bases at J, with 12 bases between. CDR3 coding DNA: TGTGCCTGGAGTACCTTCTTTACTAACACTGAAGCTTTCTTT. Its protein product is CAWSTFFTNTEAFF.

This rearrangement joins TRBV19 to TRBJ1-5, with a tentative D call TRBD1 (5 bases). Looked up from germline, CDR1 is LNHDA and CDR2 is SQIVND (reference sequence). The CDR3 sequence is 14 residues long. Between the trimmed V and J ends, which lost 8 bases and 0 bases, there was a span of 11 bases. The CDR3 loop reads CASDDSYSNQPQHF. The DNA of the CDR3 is TGTGCCAGTGACGACAGCTATAGCAATCAGCCCCAGCATTTT.

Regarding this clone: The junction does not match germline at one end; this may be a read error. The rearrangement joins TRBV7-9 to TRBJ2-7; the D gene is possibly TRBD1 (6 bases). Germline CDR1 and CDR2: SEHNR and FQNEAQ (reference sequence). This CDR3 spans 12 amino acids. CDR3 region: CSSTQGFNEQYF. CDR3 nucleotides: TGTTCCAGCACCCAGGGGTTCAACGAGCAGTACTTC. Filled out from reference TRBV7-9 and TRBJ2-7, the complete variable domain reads DTGVSQNPRHKITKRGQNVTFRCDPISEHNRLYWYRQTLGQGPEFLTYFQNEAQLEKSRLLSDRFSAERPKGSFSTLEIQRTEQGDSAMYLCSSTQGFNEQYFGPGTRLTVT.

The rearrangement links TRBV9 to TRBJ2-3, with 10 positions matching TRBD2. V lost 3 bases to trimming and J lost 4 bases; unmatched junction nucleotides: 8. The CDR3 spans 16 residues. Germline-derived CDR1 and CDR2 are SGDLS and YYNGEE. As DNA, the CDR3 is TGTGCCAGCAGCGCGCTAGCGGGAGTCGGATCAGATACGCAGTATTTT. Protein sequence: CASSALAGVGSDTQYF.

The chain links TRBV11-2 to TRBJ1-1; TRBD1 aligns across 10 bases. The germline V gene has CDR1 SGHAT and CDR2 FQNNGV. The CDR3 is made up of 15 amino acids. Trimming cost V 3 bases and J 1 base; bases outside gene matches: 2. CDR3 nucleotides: TGTGCCAGCAGCTTTGGACAGGGGGAGAACACTGAAGCTTTCTTT. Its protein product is CASSFGQGENTEAFF.